These T cell receptor beta chains were read from a single sample in a study of T-cell memory formation after mild COVID-19. TCRdb recomputed calls from the 5' RACE reads with MiXCR, one row per CDR3 protein. This table has fewer than 200,000 distinct CDR3 sequences, about a fifth appearing once. The sample taken for sequencing was PBMCs or a T cell subset sorted from them (not recorded which). These receptors all come from an adult woman who had mild COVID-19 (a few samples of this study predate the infection). Cell type and time point are not known. The CDR3 runs from the conserved cysteine through the conserved F or W. D genes are given only for firm matches. Size tells how often a clone was seen (once, few, many) or the class of an expanded clone, and some rows leave it out.

J gene	clone size	D gene	V gene	CDR3 DNA	CDR3 protein
TRBJ2-7	few	TRBD2	TRBV30	TGTGCCTGGAGTTACCAGCGGGAGAAGGTCGAGCAGTACTTC	CAWSYQREKVEQYF
TRBJ2-7	few	-	TRBV27	TGTGCCAGCAGTAACTTATGGGGGCCCAGCTACGAGCAGTACTTC	CASSNLWGPSYEQYF
TRBJ2-1	-	-	TRBV5-1	TGCGCCAGCAGCTATGAACAGTGGGGATATGGGAATGAGCAGTTCTTC	CASSYEQWGYGNEQFF
TRBJ1-3	-	-	TRBV4-3	TGCGCCAGCAGCCAAGATCACTTCTCTGGAAACACCATATATTTT	CASSQDHFSGNTIYF
TRBJ2-2	few	-	TRBV7-2	TGTGCCAGCAGCCTCGGGACCTATACCGGGGAGCTGTTTTTT	CASSLGTYTGELFF
TRBJ2-5	few	-	TRBV3-1	TGTGCCAGCAGCCCCACCTACGGAGAGACCCAGTACTTC	CASSPTYGETQYF
TRBJ1-2	few	-	TRBV11-2	TGTGCCAGCAGCCCCACCCTTAGGGATGGCTACACCTTC	CASSPTLRDGYTF
TRBJ1-1	-	TRBD1	TRBV5-1	TGCGCCAGCAGCTCCGGGGGGACAGGGGGCACTGAAGCTTTCTTT	CASSSGGTGGTEAFF
TRBJ1-1	-	-	TRBV4-1	TGCGCCAGCAGCCATCCCCCCGCGTCGGCGAACACTGAAGCTTTCTTT	CASSHPPASANTEAFF
TRBJ1-1	-	-	TRBV9	TGTGCCAGCAGCCTCACGGGAGATATGAGGGCTGAAGCTTTCTTT	CASSLTGDMRAEAFF
TRBJ1-1	-	-	TRBV9	TGTGCCAGCAGCGTAGGTGGTAGGGGAGGTGAAGCTTTCTTT	CASSVGGRGGEAFF
TRBJ1-6	-	TRBD1	TRBV12-3/TRBV12-4	TGTGCCAGCAGTCAGGGACAGGGTAATTCACCCCTCCACTTT	CASSQGQGNSPLHF
TRBJ1-4	-	-	TRBV15	TGTGCCACCAGCAGTGAGGGAGACAGAGCTAATGAAAAACTGTTTTTT	CATSSEGDRANEKLFF
TRBJ2-7	few	-	TRBV12-3/TRBV12-4	TGTGCCAGCAGCGGGACGTTCTACGAGCAGTACTTC	CASSGTFYEQYF
TRBJ2-7	-	TRBD2	TRBV4-3	TGCGCCAGCAGCCAAGCGGGGGGCTCCTACGAGCAGTACTTC	CASSQAGGSYEQYF
TRBJ1-1	-	-	TRBV29-1	TGCAGCGTGTTAGGGGTATCGAACACTGAAGCTTTCTTT	CSVLGVSNTEAFF
TRBJ2-1	-	TRBD1	TRBV5-1	TGCGCCAGCAGCAGGACAGGGGATTGGTTCTTC	CASSRTGDWFF
TRBJ2-5	-	TRBD2	TRBV12-3/TRBV12-4	TGTGCCAGCAGTTTAGGGGAGGGCAGGGAGACCCAGTACTTC	CASSLGEGRETQYF
TRBJ1-6	-	-	TRBV7-9	TGTGCCAGCAGCTTCAGAGGCGTCTTGGATTCACCCCTCCACTTT	CASSFRGVLDSPLHF
TRBJ2-1	-	-	TRBV2	TGTGCCAGCAGTGAAGTCAGGGCAGGGAGGCATGAGCAGTTCTTC	CASSEVRAGRHEQFF
TRBJ1-5	few	TRBD1	TRBV27	TGTGCCAGCAGTCCACCACCGGACAGGGTGAAATATCAGCCCCAGCATTTT	CASSPPPDRVKYQPQHF
TRBJ2-5	-	-	TRBV12-3/TRBV12-4	TGTGCCAGCAGTGGAGGGACCGATGAGGGGGAGACCCAGTACTTC	CASSGGTDEGETQYF
TRBJ2-7	few	TRBD1	TRBV9	TGTGCCAGCAGCCGGGACAGTCTTTCCTACGAGCAGTACTTC	CASSRDSLSYEQYF
TRBJ2-1	-	-	TRBV6-4	TGTGCCAGCAGTGACGATCCACAGTTCGGTGAGCAGTTCTTC	CASSDDPQFGEQFF
TRBJ1-2	-	TRBD1	TRBV9	TGTGCCAGCAGCGTAGACAGGGGCTATGGCTACACCTTC	CASSVDRGYGYTF
TRBJ2-5	few	-	TRBV6-6	TGTGCCAGCAGTCAAATTACTGGGCTAGCAGAAGAGACCCAGTACTTC	CASSQITGLAEETQYF
TRBJ2-7	few	TRBD1	TRBV5-6	TGTGCCAGCAGCCCCCGGGACAGGGTCGGTTGGCAGTACTTC	CASSPRDRVGWQYF
TRBJ2-1	few	TRBD2	TRBV25-1	TGTGCCAGCAGTGAATTTTTTCTAGCGGGGGGCTCATACAATGAGCAGTTCTTC	CASSEFFLAGGSYNEQFF
TRBJ1-2	-	-	TRBV7-2	TGTGCCAGCAGCTTTGGGGGGGAATATGGCTACACCTTC	CASSFGGEYGYTF
TRBJ2-2	-	-	TRBV2	TGTGCCAGCAGTGAAGCAGGGAACACCGGGGAGCTGTTTTTT	CASSEAGNTGELFF
TRBJ2-7	-	-	TRBV5-6	TGTGCCAGCAGGGACTGGGACACGGGCTGGGAGCAGTACTTC	CASRDWDTGWEQYF
TRBJ2-3	-	TRBD2	TRBV19	TGTGCCAGTAGCCCTACTAGCGGGGGGGCCGTAGATACGCAGTATTTT	CASSPTSGGAVDTQYF
TRBJ2-7	-	TRBD2	TRBV12-3/TRBV12-4	TGTGCCAGCAGTTCTGGGACACGCGTAGGAGCGGGAGTCTACGAGCAGTACTTC	CASSSGTRVGAGVYEQYF
TRBJ1-1	-	TRBD1	TRBV5-1	TGCGCCAGCCGGACAGGGCGCATGAACACTGAAGCTTTCTTT	CASRTGRMNTEAFF
TRBJ2-3	-	-	TRBV11-2	TGTGCCAGCAGCTTTGGCCTCACGGGAGGCACAGATACGCAGTATTTT	CASSFGLTGGTDTQYF
TRBJ2-2	-	TRBD2	TRBV29-1	TGCAGCGTTGTGGCTAGCGGGACCACCGGGGAGCTGTTTTTT	CSVVASGTTGELFF
TRBJ1-3	-	TRBD1	TRBV6-6	TGTGCCAGCAGCTCGGACAGGGCCGGAAACACCATATATTTT	CASSSDRAGNTIYF
TRBJ2-1	few	TRBD2	TRBV29-1	TGCAGCGTTCAACTAGCGGGAAAGAGCGAGCAGTTCTTC	CSVQLAGKSEQFF
TRBJ2-1	few	-	TRBV10-3	TGTGCCACCAGTAGCGGAGTCTCCTACAATGAGCAGTTCTTC	CATSSGVSYNEQFF
TRBJ2-2	few	-	TRBV12-3/TRBV12-4	TGTGCCAGCAGTTTAGTCCGGGAGTACACCGGGGAGCTGTTTTTT	CASSLVREYTGELFF
TRBJ1-1	few	TRBD1	TRBV4-1	TGCGCCAGCAGCCCCGGACAGGGGATCACTGAAGCTTTCTTT	CASSPGQGITEAFF
TRBJ2-7	few	-	TRBV13	TGTGCCAGCAGCTTCCCACAGGGTTACGAGCAGTACTTC	CASSFPQGYEQYF
TRBJ2-1	-	-	TRBV7-8	TGTGCCAGCAGCTTAGATACCAGGGACAATGAGCAGTTCTTC	CASSLDTRDNEQFF
TRBJ2-1	few	-	TRBV7-9	TGTGCCAGCAGCTTTCCAGGGATGAATGAGCAGTTCTTC	CASSFPGMNEQFF
TRBJ1-1	few	-	TRBV12-3/TRBV12-4	TGTGCCAGCACCCCAGGGATTGGCACTGAAGCTTTCTTT	CASTPGIGTEAFF
TRBJ1-1	-	-	TRBV6-2/TRBV6-3	TGTGCCAGCAGTTACGACGGGTATAACACTGAAGCTTTCTTT	CASSYDGYNTEAFF
TRBJ2-3	few	-	TRBV7-9	TGTGCCAGCAGCTTAAGAGGCTACACAGATACGCAGTATTTT	CASSLRGYTDTQYF
TRBJ2-3	few	TRBD1	TRBV5-1	TGCGCCAGCAGCCTCGGGCGACAGGGGACAGGCACAGATACGCAGTATTTT	CASSLGRQGTGTDTQYF
TRBJ1-1	-	-	TRBV9	TGTGCCAGCAGCCCCGGAGGGCGGGAGAACACTGAAGCTTTCTTT	CASSPGGRENTEAFF